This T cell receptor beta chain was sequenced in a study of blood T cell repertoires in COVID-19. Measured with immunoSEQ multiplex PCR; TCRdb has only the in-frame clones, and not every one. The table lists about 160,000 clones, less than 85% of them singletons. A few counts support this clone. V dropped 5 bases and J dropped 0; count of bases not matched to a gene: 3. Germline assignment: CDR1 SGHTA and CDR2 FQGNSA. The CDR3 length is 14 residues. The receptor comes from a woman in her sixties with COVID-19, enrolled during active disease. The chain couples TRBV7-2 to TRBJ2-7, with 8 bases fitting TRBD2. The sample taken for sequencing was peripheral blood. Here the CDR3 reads CASSRGTSSYEQYF. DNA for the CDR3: TGTGCCAGCAGCCGTGGGACTAGCTCCTACGAGCAGTACTTC.